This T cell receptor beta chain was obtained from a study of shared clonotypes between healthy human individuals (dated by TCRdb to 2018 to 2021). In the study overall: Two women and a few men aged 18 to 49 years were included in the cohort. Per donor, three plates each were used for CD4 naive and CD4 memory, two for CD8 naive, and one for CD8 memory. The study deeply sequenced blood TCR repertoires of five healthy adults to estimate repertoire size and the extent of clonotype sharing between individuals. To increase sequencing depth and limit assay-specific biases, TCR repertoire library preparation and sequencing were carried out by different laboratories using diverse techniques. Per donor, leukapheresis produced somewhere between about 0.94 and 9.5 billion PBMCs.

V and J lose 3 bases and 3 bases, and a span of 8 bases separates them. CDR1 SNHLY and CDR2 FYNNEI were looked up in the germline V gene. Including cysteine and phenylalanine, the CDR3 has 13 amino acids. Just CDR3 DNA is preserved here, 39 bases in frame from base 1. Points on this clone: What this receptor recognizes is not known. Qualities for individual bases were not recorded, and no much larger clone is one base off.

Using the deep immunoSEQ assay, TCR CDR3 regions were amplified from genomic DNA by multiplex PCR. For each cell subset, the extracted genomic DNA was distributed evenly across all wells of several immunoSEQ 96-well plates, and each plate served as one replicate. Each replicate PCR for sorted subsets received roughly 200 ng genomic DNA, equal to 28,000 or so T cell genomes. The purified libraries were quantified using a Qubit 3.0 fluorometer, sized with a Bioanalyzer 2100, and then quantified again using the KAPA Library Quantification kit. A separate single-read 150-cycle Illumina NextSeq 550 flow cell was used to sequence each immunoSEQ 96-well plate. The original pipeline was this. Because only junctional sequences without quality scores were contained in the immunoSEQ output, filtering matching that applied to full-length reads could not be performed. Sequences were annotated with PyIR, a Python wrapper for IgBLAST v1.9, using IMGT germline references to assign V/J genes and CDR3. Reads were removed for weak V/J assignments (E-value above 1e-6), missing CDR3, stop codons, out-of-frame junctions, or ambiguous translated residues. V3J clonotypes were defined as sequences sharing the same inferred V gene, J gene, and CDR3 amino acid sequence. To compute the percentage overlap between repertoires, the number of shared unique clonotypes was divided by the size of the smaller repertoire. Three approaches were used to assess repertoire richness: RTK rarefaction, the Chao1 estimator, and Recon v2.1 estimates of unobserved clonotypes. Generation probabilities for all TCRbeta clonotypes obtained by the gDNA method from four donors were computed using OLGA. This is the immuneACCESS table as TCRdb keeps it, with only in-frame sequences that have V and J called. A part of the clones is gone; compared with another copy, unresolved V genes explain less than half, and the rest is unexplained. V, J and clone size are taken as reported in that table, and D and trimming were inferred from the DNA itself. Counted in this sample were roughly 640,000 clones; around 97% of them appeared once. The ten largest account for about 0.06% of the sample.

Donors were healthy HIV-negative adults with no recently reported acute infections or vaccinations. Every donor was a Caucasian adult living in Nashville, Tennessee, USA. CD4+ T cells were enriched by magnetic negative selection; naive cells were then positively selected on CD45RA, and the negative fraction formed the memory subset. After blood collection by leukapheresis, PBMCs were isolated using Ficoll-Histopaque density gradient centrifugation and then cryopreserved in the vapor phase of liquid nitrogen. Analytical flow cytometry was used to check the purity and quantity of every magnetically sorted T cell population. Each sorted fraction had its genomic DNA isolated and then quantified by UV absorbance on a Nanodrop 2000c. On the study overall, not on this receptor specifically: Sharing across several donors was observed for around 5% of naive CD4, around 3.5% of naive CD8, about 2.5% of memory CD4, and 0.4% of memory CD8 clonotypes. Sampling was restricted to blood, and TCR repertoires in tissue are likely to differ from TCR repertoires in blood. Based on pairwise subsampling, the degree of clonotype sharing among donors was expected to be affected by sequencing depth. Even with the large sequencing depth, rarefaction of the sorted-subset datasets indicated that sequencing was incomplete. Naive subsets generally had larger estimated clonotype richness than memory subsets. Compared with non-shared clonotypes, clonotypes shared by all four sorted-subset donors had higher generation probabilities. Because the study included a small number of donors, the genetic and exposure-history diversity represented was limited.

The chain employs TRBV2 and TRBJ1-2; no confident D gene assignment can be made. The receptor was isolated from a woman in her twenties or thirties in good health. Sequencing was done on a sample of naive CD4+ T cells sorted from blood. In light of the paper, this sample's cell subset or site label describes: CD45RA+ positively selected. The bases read TGTGCCAGCAGTGAGGTCGGGGACTATGGCTACACCTTC. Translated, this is CASSEVGDYGYTF.